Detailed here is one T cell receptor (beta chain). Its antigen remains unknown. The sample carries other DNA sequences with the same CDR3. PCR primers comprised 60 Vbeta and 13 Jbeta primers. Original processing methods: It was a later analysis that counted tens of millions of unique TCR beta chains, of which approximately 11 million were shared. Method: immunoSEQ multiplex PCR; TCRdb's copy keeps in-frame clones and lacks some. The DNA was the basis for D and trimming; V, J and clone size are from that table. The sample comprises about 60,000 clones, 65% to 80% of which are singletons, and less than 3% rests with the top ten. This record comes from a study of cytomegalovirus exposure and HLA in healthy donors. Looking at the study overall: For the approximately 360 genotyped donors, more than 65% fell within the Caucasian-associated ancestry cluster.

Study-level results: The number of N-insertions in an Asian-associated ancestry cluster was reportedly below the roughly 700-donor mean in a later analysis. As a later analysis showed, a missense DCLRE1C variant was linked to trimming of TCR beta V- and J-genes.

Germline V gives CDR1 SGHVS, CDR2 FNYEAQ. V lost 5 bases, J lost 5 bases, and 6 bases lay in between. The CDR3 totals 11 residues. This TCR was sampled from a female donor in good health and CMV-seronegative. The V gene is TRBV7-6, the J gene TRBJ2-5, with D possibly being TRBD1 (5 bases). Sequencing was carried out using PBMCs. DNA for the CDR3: TGTGCCAGCAGCCCAGGGGAGACCCAGTACTTC. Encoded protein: CASSPGETQYF.